This entry concerns a single T cell receptor beta chain. Its antigen is unidentified. This record comes from a study of PD-1 blockade in mismatch repair-deficient tumors. In the study overall: Patients had roughly twelve mismatch repair-deficient cancer types, all previously treated and progressing.

Study-wide results and caveats: Tumor-resident clones, often undetectable pretreatment in blood, expanded then contracted after pembrolizumab.

All patients were mismatch repair deficient, assessed by either PCR or immunohistochemistry. The TCR-sequenced patients were a few responders to pembrolizumab. TCRdb's table, derived via immunoSEQ multiplex PCR, lists solely in-frame clones and lacks some. The table shows more than 85,000 clones, with over 75% occurring only once. The V gene's germline CDR1 is KGHSH and CDR2 LQKENI. The ends lost 5 bases at V and 4 bases at J; junction bases unmatched: 12. The CDR3 covers 17 residues. The sample consisted of peripheral blood, taken approximately 35 weeks after starting pembrolizumab. The clonotype originates from an adult with mismatch repair-deficient cancer. This chain joins TRBV18 and TRBJ2-1; TRBD2 matches at 9 bases. Here the CDR3 reads CASSSEVPGLAYNEQFF. The CDR3 DNA is TGTGCCAGCTCATCAGAAGTACCGGGACTAGCATACAATGAGCAGTTCTTC.